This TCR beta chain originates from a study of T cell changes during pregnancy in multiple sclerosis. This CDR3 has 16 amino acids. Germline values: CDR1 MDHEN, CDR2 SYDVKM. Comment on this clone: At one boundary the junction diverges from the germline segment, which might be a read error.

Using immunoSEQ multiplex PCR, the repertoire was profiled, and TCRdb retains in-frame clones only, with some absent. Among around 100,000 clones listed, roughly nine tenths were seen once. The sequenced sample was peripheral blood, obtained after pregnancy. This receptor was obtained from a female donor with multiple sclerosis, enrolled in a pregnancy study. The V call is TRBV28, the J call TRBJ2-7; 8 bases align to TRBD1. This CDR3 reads CASSSKRQGLSHEQYF. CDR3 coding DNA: TGTGCCAGCAGTTCCAAAAGACAGGGGCTCTCCCACGAGCAGTACTTC.